This TCR beta chain was sequenced for a study of T cell changes during pregnancy in multiple sclerosis. CDR3 length: 15 residues. V lost 1 base, J lost 3 bases, and 2 bases stayed unmatched. Germline assignment: CDR1 MGHRA and CDR2 YSYEKL. The sample holds one count of this clone. Profiled with immunoSEQ multiplex PCR; TCRdb holds only in-frame clones, not every one. The profile shows 90,000 to 100,000 clones, more than 90% of them singletons. The clonotype originates from a female donor with multiple sclerosis, enrolled in a pregnancy study. The chain joins TRBV4-1 to TRBJ2-3, with 9 bases fitting TRBD2. The sequencing here drew on peripheral blood, taken in the first trimester of pregnancy. CDR3: CASSQGLAGTDTQYF. DNA for the CDR3: TGCGCCAGCAGCCAAGGCCTAGCGGGGACAGATACGCAGTATTTT.